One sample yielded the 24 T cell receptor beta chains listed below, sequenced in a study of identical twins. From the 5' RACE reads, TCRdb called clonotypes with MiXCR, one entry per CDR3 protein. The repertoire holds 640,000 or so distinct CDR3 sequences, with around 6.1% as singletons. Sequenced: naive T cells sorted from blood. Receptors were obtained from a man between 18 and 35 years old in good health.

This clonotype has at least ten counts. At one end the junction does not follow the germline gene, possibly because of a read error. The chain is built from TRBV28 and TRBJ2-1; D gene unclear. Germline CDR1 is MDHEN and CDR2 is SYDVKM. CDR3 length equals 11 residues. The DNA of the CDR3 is TGTGCCAGCAGTGACTGGTACTCGGCCGCTTTC. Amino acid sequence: CASSDWYSAAF.

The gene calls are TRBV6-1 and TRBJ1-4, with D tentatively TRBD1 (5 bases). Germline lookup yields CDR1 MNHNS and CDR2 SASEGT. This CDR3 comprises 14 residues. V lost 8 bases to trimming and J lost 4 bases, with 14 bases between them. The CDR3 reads CASARVGVNEKLFF. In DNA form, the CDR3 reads TGTGCCAGCGCTCGGGTAGGGGTTAATGAAAAACTGTTTTTT.

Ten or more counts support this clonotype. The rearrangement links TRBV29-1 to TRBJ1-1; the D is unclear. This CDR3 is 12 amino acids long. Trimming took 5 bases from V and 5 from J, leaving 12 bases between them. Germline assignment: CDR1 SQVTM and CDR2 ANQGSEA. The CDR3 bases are TGCAGCGTTTTAAGGGTTGGAACTGAAGCTTTCTTT. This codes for CSVLRVGTEAFF.

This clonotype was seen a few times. Here the CDR3 DNA reads TGTGCCAGCAGCTCCGAGGGACAGAGGAACGAGCAGTACGTC. Amino acid sequence: CASSSEGQRNEQYV. The chain couples TRBV7-9 to TRBJ2-7, with 7 positions matching TRBD1. With V trimmed by 4 bases and J by 5 bases, 8 bases remained unmatched. The CDR3 is made up of 14 amino acids. Germline CDR1 reads SEHNR; CDR2 reads FQNEAQ (reference sequence).

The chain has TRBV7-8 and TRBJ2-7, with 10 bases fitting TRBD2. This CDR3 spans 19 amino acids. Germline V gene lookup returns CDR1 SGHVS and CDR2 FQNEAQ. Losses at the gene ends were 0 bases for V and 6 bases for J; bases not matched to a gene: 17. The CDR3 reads CASSLARVGEREGQVEQYF. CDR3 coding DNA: TGTGCCAGCAGCTTAGCCAGGGTCGGAGAGCGGGAGGGCCAGGTCGAGCAGTACTTC.

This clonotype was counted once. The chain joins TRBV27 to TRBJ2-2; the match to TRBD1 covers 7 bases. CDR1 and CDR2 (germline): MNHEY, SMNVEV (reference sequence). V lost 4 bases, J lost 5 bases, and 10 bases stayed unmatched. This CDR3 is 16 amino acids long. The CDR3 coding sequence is TGTGCCAGCAGTTCGGGCACAGGGGCCGTGACCGGGGAGCTGTTTTTT. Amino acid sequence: CASSSGTGAVTGELFF.

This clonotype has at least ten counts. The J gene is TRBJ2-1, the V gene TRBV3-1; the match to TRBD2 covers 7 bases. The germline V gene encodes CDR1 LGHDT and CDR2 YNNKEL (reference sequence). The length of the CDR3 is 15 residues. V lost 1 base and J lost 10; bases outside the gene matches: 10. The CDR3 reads CASSQVGRGRVEQFF. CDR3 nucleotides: TGTGCCAGCAGCCAAGTGGGGCGGGGGAGGGTCGAGCAGTTCTTC.

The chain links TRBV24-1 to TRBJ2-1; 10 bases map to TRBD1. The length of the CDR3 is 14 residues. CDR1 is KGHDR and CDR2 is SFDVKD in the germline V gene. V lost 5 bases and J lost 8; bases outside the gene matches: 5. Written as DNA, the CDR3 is TGTGCCACCAGTGTACCGACAGGGGGCCATGAGCAGTTCTTC. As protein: CATSVPTGGHEQFF.

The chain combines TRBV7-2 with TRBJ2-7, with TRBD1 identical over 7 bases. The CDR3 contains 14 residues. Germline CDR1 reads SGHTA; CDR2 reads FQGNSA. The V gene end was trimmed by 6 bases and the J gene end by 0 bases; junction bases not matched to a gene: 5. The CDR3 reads CASRSGGFSYEQYF. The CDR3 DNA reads TGTGCCAGCAGGTCAGGGGGTTTCTCCTACGAGCAGTACTTC.

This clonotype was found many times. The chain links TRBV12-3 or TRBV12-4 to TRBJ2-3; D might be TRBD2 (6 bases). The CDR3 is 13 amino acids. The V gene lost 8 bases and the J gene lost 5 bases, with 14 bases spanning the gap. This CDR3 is CASGTDSRDTQYF. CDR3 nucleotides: TGTGCCAGCGGGACTGACAGTCGAGATACGCAGTATTTT.

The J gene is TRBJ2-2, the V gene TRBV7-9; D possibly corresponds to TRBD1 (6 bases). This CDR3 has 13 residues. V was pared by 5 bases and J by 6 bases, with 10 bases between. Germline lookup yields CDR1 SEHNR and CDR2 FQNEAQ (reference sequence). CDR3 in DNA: TGTGCCAGCAGCGCGACAGGCTCCGGGGAGCTGTTTTTT. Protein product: CASSATGSGELFF. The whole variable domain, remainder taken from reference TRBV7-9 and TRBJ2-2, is DTGVSQNPRHKITKRGQNVTFRCDPISEHNRLYWYRQTLGQGPEFLTYFQNEAQLEKSRLLSDRFSAERPKGSFSTLEIQRTEQGDSAMYLCASSATGSGELFFGEGSRLTVL.

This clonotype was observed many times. The CDR3 is CASRAPRGEAGELFF. The CDR3 DNA sequence: TGTGCCAGCAGGGCCCCCAGGGGAGAAGCCGGGGAGCTGTTTTTT. The chain couples TRBV11-2 to TRBJ2-2; TRBD1 might be the D (6 bases). Looked up from germline, CDR1 is SGHAT and CDR2 is FQNNGV. Deletions cut 6 bases from V and 6 bases from J, with 17 bases between. The CDR3 runs to 15 residues.

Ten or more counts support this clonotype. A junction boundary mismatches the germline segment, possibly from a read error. In DNA, the CDR3 is TGTGCCAGCAGCTACGTAGCGGGAGTCCACTTC. Protein sequence: CASSYVAGVHF. This sequence joins TRBV7-2 and TRBJ2-7, with 9 bases lining up with TRBD2. CDR1 and CDR2 (germline): SGHTA, FQGNSA. This CDR3 is built from 11 residues. The full variable domain, in which reference TRBV7-2 and TRBJ2-7 provide the parts outside the CDR3, is GAGVSQSPSNKVTEKGKDVELRCDPISGHTALYWYRQSLGQGLEFLIYFQGNSAPDKSGLPSDRFSAERTGGSVSTLTIQRTQQEDSAVYLCASSYVAGVHFGPGTRLTVT.

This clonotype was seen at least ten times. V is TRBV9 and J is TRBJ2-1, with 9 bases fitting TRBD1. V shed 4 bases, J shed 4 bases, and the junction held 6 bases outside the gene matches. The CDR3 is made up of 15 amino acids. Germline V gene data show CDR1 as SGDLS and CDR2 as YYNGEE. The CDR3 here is CASSPRGTGYNEQFF. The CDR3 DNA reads TGTGCCAGCAGCCCACGGGGGACAGGGTACAATGAGCAGTTCTTC.

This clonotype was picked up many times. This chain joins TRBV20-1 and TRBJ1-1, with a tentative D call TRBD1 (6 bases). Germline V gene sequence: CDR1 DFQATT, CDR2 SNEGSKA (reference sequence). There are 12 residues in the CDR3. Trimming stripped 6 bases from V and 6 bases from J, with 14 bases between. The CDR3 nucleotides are TGCAGTGCCACCACAGGGTTGGCTGAAGCTTTCTTT. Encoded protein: CSATTGLAEAFF.

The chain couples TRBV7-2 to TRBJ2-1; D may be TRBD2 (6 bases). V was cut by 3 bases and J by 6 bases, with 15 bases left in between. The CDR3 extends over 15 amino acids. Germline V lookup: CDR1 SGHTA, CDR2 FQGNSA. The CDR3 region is CASSLGGPAANEQFF. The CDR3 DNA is TGTGCCAGCAGCTTGGGAGGACCAGCCGCCAATGAGCAGTTCTTC.

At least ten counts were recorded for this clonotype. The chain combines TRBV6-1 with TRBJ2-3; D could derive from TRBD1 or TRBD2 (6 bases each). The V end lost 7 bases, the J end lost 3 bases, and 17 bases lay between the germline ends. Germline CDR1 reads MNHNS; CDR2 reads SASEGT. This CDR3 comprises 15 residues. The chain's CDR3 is CASNPLGGRTDTQYF. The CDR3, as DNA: TGTGCCAGCAATCCCCTTGGGGGGCGGACAGATACGCAGTATTTT.

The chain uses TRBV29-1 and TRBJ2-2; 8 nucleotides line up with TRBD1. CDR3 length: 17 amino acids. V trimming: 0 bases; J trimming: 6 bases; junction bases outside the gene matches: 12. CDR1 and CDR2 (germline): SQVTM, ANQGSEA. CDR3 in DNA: TGCAGCGTTGAAGATCCCGGACAGGGCCCTATTCCCGGGGAGCTGTTTTTT. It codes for CSVEDPGQGPIPGELFF.

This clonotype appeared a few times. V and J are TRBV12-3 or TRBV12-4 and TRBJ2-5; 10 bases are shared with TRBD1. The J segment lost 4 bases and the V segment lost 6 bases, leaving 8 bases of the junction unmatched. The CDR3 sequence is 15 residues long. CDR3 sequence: CASSHTDRGGETQYF. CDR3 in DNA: TGTGCCAGCAGCCACACGGACAGGGGGGGAGAGACCCAGTACTTC.

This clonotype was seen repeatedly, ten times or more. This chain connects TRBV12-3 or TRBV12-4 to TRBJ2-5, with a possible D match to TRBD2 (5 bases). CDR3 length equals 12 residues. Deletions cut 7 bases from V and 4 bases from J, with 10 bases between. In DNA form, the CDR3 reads TGTGCCAGCACCGGGGTACCAGAGACCCAGTACTTC. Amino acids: CASTGVPETQYF.

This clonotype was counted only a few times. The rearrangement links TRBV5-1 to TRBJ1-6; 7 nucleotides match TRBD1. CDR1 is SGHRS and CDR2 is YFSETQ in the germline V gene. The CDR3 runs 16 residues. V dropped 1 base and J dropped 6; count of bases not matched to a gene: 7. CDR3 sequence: CASSLKQGLSNSPLHF. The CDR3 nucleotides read TGCGCCAGCAGCTTGAAACAGGGGCTCTCTAATTCACCCCTCCACTTT.

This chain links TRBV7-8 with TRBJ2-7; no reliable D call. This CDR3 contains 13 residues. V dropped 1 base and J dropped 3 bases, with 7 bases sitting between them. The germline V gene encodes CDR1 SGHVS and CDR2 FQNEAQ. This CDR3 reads CASSLEPGYEQYV. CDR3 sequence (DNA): TGTGCCAGCAGCTTAGAGCCGGGCTACGAGCAGTACGTC.

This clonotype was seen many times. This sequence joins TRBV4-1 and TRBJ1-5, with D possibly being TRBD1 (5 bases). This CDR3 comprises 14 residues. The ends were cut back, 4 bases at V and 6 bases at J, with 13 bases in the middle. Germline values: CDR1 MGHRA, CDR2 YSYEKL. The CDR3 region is CASSRDPSGQPQHF. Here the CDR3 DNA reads TGCGCCAGCAGCCGGGACCCTTCTGGTCAGCCCCAGCATTTT.

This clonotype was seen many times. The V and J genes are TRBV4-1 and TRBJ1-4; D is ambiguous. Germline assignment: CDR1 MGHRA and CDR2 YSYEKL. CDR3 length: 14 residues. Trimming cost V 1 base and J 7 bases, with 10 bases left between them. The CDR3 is CASSQVVGVEKLFF. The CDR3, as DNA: TGCGCCAGCAGCCAAGTGGTCGGGGTTGAAAAACTGTTTTTT.